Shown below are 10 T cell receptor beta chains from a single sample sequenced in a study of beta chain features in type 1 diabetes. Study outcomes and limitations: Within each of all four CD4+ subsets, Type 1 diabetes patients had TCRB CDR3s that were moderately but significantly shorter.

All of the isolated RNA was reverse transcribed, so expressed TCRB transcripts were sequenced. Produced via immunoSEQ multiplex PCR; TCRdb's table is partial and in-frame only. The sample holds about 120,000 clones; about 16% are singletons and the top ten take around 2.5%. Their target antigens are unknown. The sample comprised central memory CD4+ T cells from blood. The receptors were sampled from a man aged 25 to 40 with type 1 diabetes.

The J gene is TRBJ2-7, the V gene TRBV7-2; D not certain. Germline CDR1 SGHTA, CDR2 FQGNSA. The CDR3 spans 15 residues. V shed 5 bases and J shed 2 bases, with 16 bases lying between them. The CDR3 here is CASSPRYLGTYEQYF. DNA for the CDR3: TGTGCCAGCAGCCCCAGGTATTTGGGAACCTACGAGCAGTACTTC. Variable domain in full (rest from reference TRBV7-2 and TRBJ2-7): GAGVSQSPSNKVTEKGKDVELRCDPISGHTALYWYRQSLGQGLEFLIYFQGNSAPDKSGLPSDRFSAERTGGSVSTLTIQRTQQEDSAVYLCASSPRYLGTYEQYFGPGTRLTVT.

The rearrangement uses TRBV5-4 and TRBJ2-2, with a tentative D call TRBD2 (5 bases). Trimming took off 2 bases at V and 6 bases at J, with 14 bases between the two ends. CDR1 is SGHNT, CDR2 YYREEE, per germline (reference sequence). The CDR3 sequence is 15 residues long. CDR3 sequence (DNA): TGTGCCAGCAGCTTAGGGCTCCGGGGTGCCGGGGAGCTGTTTTTT. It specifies CASSLGLRGAGELFF.

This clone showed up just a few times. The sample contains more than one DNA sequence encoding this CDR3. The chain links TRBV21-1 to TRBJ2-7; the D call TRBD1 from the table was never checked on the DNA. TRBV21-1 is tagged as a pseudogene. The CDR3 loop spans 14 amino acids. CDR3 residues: CASSKATGGYEQYF. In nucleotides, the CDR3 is TGTGCCAGCAGCAAAGCTACAGGGGGCTACGAGCAGTACTTC.

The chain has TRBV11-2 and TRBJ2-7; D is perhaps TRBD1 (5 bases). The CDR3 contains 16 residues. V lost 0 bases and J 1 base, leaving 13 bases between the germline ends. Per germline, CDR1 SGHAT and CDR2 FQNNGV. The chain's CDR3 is CASSLDYGAGSYEQYF. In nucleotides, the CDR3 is TGTGCCAGCAGCTTAGATTATGGAGCAGGGTCCTACGAGCAGTACTTC.

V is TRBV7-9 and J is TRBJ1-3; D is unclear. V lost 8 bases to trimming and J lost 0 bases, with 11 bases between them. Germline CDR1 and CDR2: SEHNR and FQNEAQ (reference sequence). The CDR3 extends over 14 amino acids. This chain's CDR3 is CASEAFNSGNTIYF. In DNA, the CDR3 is TGTGCCAGCGAAGCCTTTAACTCTGGAAACACCATATATTTT.

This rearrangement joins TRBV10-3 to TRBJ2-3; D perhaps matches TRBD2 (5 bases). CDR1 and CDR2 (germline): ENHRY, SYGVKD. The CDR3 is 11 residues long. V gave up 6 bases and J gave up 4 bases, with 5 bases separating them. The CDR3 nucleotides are TGTGCCATCAGACTAGCAGATACGCAGTATTTT. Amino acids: CAIRLADTQYF.

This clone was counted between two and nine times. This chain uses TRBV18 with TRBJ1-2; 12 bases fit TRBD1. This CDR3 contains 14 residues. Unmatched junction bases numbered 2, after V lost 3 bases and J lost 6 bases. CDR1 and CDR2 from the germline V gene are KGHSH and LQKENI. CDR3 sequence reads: CASSPGQGADGYTF. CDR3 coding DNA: TGTGCCAGCTCACCGGGACAGGGGGCTGATGGCTACACCTTC.

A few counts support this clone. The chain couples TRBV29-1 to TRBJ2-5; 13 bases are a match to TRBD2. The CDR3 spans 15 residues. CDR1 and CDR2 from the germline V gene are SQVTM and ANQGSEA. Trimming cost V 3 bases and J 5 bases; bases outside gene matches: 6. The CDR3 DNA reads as TGCAGCGTTGAGGGGACTAGCGGGACGGGGGAGACCCAGTACTTC. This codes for CSVEGTSGTGETQYF.

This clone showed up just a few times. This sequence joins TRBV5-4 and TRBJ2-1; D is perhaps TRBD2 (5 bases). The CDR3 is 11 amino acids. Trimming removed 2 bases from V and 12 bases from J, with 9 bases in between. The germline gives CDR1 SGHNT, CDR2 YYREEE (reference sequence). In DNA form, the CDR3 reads TGTGCCAGCAGCTTTGAGCGGATGCAGTTCTTC. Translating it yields CASSFERMQFF. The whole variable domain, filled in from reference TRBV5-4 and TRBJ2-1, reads ETGVTQSPTHLIKTRGQQVTLRCSSQSGHNTVSWYQQALGQGPQFIFQYYREEENGRGNFPPRFSGLQFPNYSSELNVNALELDDSALYLCASSFERMQFFGPGTRLTVL.

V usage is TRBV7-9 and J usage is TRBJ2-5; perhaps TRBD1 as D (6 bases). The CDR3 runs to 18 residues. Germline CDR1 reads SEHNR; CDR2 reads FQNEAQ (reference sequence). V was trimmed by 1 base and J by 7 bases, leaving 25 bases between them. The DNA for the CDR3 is TGTGCCAGCAGCTTAGAGGGTATAAATTCCCGGGACATAGGGACCCAGTACTTC. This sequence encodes CASSLEGINSRDIGTQYF.